Each of the 11 T cell receptor beta chains below was sequenced from the same sample in a study of CD8 T cells in ankylosing spondylitis. In TCRdb, the 5' RACE reads were re-called with MiXCR into one record per CDR3 protein. The profile shows about 280,000 distinct CDR3 sequences, roughly 20% of them singletons. Sequencing was done on a sample of blood, either unsorted or a sorted T cell fraction (not recorded which). The receptor source for this set is a male donor with ankylosing spondylitis or in good health (not recorded which).

A few counts support this clonotype. This chain joins TRBV6-1 and TRBJ1-5; perhaps TRBD1 as D (5 bases). Germline CDR1 reads MNHNS; CDR2 reads SASEGT. This CDR3 is built from 14 residues. V shed 7 bases and J shed 6 bases, with 16 bases lying between them. The CDR3: CASNEGRVGQPQHF. The DNA of the CDR3 is TGTGCCAGCAACGAGGGCAGGGTTGGTCAGCCCCAGCATTTT.

The J gene is TRBJ2-3, the V gene TRBV20-1; 7 nucleotides align to TRBD2. The CDR3 spans 17 residues. Germline V gives CDR1 DFQATT, CDR2 SNEGSKA (reference sequence). Trimming took 2 bases from V and 2 from J; bases not matched to a gene: 13. The CDR3 region is CSARLRGLSGHTDTQYF. In DNA form, the CDR3 reads TGCAGTGCTAGATTGCGGGGGTTGAGCGGGCACACAGATACGCAGTATTTT.

V gene TRBV29-1 combines with J gene TRBJ2-5; weak D call: TRBD2 (7 bases). V was pared by 6 bases and J by 6 bases, with 14 bases between. Germline assignment: CDR1 SQVTM and CDR2 ANQGSEA. This CDR3 is 12 amino acids long. CDR3 coding DNA: TGCAGCGTCGAGGGGGGGCCTCAGACCCAGTACTTC. Its translation: CSVEGGPQTQYF. Full variable domain (outside the CDR3, taken from reference TRBV29-1 and TRBJ2-5): SAVISQKPSRDICQRGTSLTIQCQVDSQVTMMFWYRQQPGQSLTLIATANQGSEATYESGFVIDKFPISRPNLTFSTLTVSNMSPEDSSIYLCSVEGGPQTQYFGPGTRLLVL.

The rearrangement joins TRBV6-5 to TRBJ1-4; no reliable D call. Trimming took 2 bases from V and 4 from J, leaving 11 bases between them. Germline loops: CDR1 MNHEY, CDR2 SVGAGI. The CDR3 totals 15 residues. CDR3 sequence reads: CASSYRAGGNEKLFF. In nucleotides, the CDR3 is TGTGCCAGCAGTTACCGGGCCGGAGGTAATGAAAAACTGTTTTTT.

This clonotype was picked up many times. The V and J genes are TRBV10-3 and TRBJ1-2; D not certain. This CDR3 is built from 13 residues. V was cut by 8 bases and J by 0 bases, with 10 bases left in between. Germline V lookup: CDR1 ENHRY, CDR2 SYGVKD. CDR3 coding DNA: TGTGCCATCCAGGACGGACCTAACTATGGCTACACCTTC. Its translation: CAIQDGPNYGYTF.

This clonotype was detected a few times. The chain has TRBV20-1 and TRBJ2-1, with 9 nucleotides matching TRBD2. CDR1 DFQATT and CDR2 SNEGSKA come from the germline V gene (reference sequence). The CDR3 length is 15 residues. The junction had 10 bases not matched to a gene; V was cut back by 5 bases and J by 5 bases. For the CDR3, the DNA is TGCAGTGCTCCCTTAATAGCGGGGGCCAACAATGAGCAGTTCTTC. This gives the protein CSAPLIAGANNEQFF.

In its sample, this clonotype was seen a few times. The chain employs TRBV29-1 and TRBJ2-3, with 11 bases identical to TRBD1. CDR1 and CDR2 from the germline V gene are SQVTM and ANQGSEA. The CDR3 consists of 15 residues. V shed 6 bases, J shed 3 bases, and the junction held 8 bases outside the gene matches. The CDR3 loop is CSVGLDRGRTDTQYF. CDR3 DNA: TGCAGCGTCGGTCTGGACAGGGGGCGTACAGATACGCAGTATTTT.

This clonotype was seen a handful of times. The rearrangement links TRBV30 to TRBJ2-7; tentative D call: TRBD1 (5 bases). The V end was cut by 4 bases, the J end by 0 bases, with 10 bases between. Germline CDR1 and CDR2: GTSNPN and SVGIG (reference sequence). The CDR3 contains 13 residues. CDR3 DNA sequence: TGTGCCTGGACGGAACAGGACTCCTACGAGCAGTACGTC. This encodes CAWTEQDSYEQYV.

This chain links TRBV29-1 with TRBJ2-1; a possible D gene is TRBD2 (6 bases). CDR1 is SQVTM and CDR2 is ANQGSEA in the germline V gene. Between the trimmed V and J ends, which lost 5 bases and 9 bases, there was a span of 29 bases. The CDR3 covers 17 residues. The CDR3 here is CSVYRRPGTSSPSEQFF. The CDR3 DNA follows: TGCAGCGTTTATAGACGACCCGGGACTTCCAGCCCCAGTGAGCAGTTCTTC.

The J gene is TRBJ1-5, the V gene TRBV5-8; perhaps TRBD1 as D (5 bases). V was cut by 4 bases and J by 0 bases, with 11 bases left in between. Germline-derived CDR1 and CDR2 are SGHTS and YDEGEE. CDR3 length: 15 amino acids. CDR3 sequence: CASSPDRYSNQPQHF. CDR3 nucleotides: TGTGCCAGCAGCCCCGACAGATATAGCAATCAGCCCCAGCATTTT.

V gene TRBV7-9 combines with J gene TRBJ2-7; D gene unclear. The CDR3 length is 13 residues. The germline CDR1 and CDR2 sequences are SEHNR and FQNEAQ (reference sequence). V shed 0 bases and J shed 5 bases, with 8 bases lying between them. As DNA, the CDR3 is TGTGCCAGCAGCTTAGCGCCCGGGCACGAGCAGTACGTC. Protein: CASSLAPGHEQYV.